This T cell receptor (beta chain) appears in the sequencing data of a study of Graves' ophthalmopathy and Graves' hyperthyroidism. General study findings and limits: Cross-validated, the 13-signature model showed 87.88%/81.08% sensitivity/specificity, and 80%/75% in the test set. Ophthalmopathy progression predictions by the model showed about 72% specificity and roughly 70% sensitivity. A majority of expanded thyroid clonotypes exceeding 0.001 frequency were likewise present in blood.

Amplified TCR beta CDR3 regions were obtained using RNA transcripts as template. RT-PCR was first run with HTBI primers, then multiplex PCR in a second round. Using its own MiXCR run on the multiplex PCR reads, TCRdb lists one record per CDR3 protein. The data show some 390,000 distinct CDR3 sequences, with roughly 18% seen just once and more than 1.5% held by the top ten. As regards this clonotype: Its antigen is unknown.

From fresh peripheral blood, 10 ml in volume, the PBMCs were obtained. This CDR3 is 15 amino acids long. Germline lookup yields CDR1 LNHDA and CDR2 SQIVND (reference sequence). The V end lost 7 bases, the J end lost 0 bases, and 10 bases lay between the germline ends. The sequence was collected from a woman in her late teens or twenties with Graves' ophthalmopathy. Sequenced input: peripheral blood. This chain uses TRBV19 with TRBJ1-6; D gene unclear. This chain's CDR3 is CASTGGSSYNSPLHF. The CDR3 bases are TGTGCCAGTACCGGAGGGAGCTCCTATAATTCACCCCTCCACTTT.